Included here is one T cell receptor (beta chain) sequence, with context. What it binds is not known. This sample is part of a study of cytomegalovirus exposure and HLA in healthy donors. Findings and caveats of the study: Despite most TCR sequences being rare, some public TCRs occurred in many donors. The finding came from a later analysis; first-cohort TCR clusters tended to co-occur in the 130 or so validation repertoires.

CDR1 and CDR2 from the germline V gene are SGHRS and YFSETQ. Trimming took off 4 bases at V and 3 bases at J, with 13 bases between the two ends. The CDR3 consists of 14 residues. TCRdb keeps only in-frame clones here, not all; method: immunoSEQ multiplex PCR. The table lists fewer than 400,000 clones, 70% to 90% of them singletons. The clonotype originates from a woman under 30 in good health and CMV-seronegative. The sample comprised PBMCs. The chain is built from TRBV5-1 and TRBJ1-1; D may be TRBD1 (5 bases). DNA of the CDR3: TGCGCCAGCAGCCGGGGGGTAAGAGACACTGAAGCTTTCTTT. Translating it yields CASSRGVRDTEAFF.